Listed here are 31 T cell receptor beta chains from one sample, sequenced in a study of early T cells in non-severe SARS-CoV-2 infection. Via MiXCR, TCRdb re-called the 5' RACE reads, giving one row per CDR3 protein. In the table there are tens of thousands of distinct CDR3 sequences, 4.6% of which are singletons. The sample here was whole blood, taken at baseline. The receptors were sampled from an adult who was a healthcare worker with PCR-confirmed SARS-CoV-2 infection or an uninfected control (not recorded which).

The chain links TRBV7-7 to TRBJ2-1; 7 nucleotides align to TRBD2. In germline, CDR1 is SSHAT, CDR2 FNYEAQ (reference sequence). The CDR3 covers 15 residues. The V and J ends lost 4 bases and 6 bases, in that order; junction bases with no gene match: 9. The CDR3 nucleotides are TGTGCCAGCAGCTCGGGGAGGGCGACCGCCAATGAGCAGTTCTTC. As protein: CASSSGRATANEQFF.

Many counts were recorded for this clonotype. V gene TRBV6-1 combines with J gene TRBJ2-7; D remains ambiguous. Trimming cost V 2 bases and J 4 bases, with 6 bases left between them. The CDR3 covers 12 residues. The V gene's germline CDR1 is MNHNS and CDR2 SASEGT. CDR3 sequence reads: CASSEPAYEQYF. The CDR3 nucleotides are TGTGCCAGCAGTGAACCAGCTTACGAGCAGTACTTC.

This clonotype was counted ten times or more. V usage is TRBV7-6 and J usage is TRBJ1-5; D unclear. The V end lost 2 bases, the J end lost 9 bases, and 14 bases lay between the germline ends. CDR3 length: 14 residues. CDR1 and CDR2 from the germline V gene are SGHVS and FNYEAQ. CDR3 sequence (DNA): TGTGCCAGCAGCTTAAGGGTAGACTTGCGGCCCCAGCATTTT. It specifies CASSLRVDLRPQHF. Based on the CDR3 plus reference TRBV7-6 and TRBJ1-5, the full variable domain is GAGVSQSPRYKVTKRGQDVALRCDPISGHVSLYWYRQALGQGPEFLTYFNYEAQQDKSGLPNDRFSAERPEGSISTLTIQRTEQRDSAMYRCASSLRVDLRPQHFGDGTRLSIL.

This clonotype was seen ten or more times. The chain recombines TRBV11-2 with TRBJ2-7; perhaps TRBD1 as D (6 bases). The CDR3 has 15 amino acids. CDR1 SGHAT and CDR2 FQNNGV come from the germline V gene. Trimming shortened V by 0 bases and J by 4 bases, and 13 bases separated the two germline ends. This CDR3 is CASSLEVGARYEQYF. Written as DNA, the CDR3 is TGTGCCAGCAGCTTAGAAGTGGGGGCAAGGTACGAGCAGTACTTC.

A few counts support this clonotype. The rearrangement links TRBV12-3 or TRBV12-4 to TRBJ2-7, with D possibly being TRBD2 (6 bases). CDR3 size: 15 residues. V lost 6 bases and J 3 bases, leaving 18 bases between the germline ends. Here the CDR3 DNA reads TGTGCCAGCAGCCCCACCGGGACTTCGAACTACGAGCAGTACTTC. This sequence encodes CASSPTGTSNYEQYF.

This clonotype has ten or more counts. The rearrangement links TRBV5-1 to TRBJ2-1; unclear D gene. Germline CDR1 reads SGHRS; CDR2 reads YFSETQ. V lost 6 bases and J 8 bases, leaving 9 bases between the germline ends. CDR3 size: 11 residues. CDR3 sequence: CASTLQDEQFF. DNA of the CDR3: TGCGCCAGCACCCTTCAGGATGAGCAGTTCTTC. Full variable domain (remainder filled in from reference TRBV5-1 and TRBJ2-1): KAGVTQTPRYLIKTRGQQVTLSCSPISGHRSVSWYQQTPGQGLQFLFEYFSETQRNKGNFPGRFSGRQFSNSRSEMNVSTLELGDSALYLCASTLQDEQFFGPGTRLTVL.

Ten or more counts support this clonotype. The CDR3 DNA sequence: TGTGCCACGAGGAGGGACACTGAAGCTTTCTTT. It yields the protein CATRRDTEAFF. This sequence joins TRBV10-3 and TRBJ1-1, with D unclear. V shed 10 bases and J shed 3 bases, with 9 bases lying between them. Germline loops: CDR1 ENHRY, CDR2 SYGVKD. This CDR3 has 11 residues.

This clonotype was seen at least ten times. This rearrangement joins TRBV12-3 or TRBV12-4 to TRBJ2-3, with 7 bases identical to TRBD2. J lost 0 bases, V lost 4 bases, and 10 bases had no gene match. The CDR3 runs to 17 residues. As DNA, the CDR3 is TGTGCCAGCAGTTACGACGTAGCGGGTCGGAGCACAGATACGCAGTATTTT. This sequence encodes CASSYDVAGRSTDTQYF.

This clonotype was found many times. The chain recombines TRBV12-3 or TRBV12-4 with TRBJ1-1, with D possibly TRBD1 on 5 matching bases. The CDR3 totals 13 residues. The V and J ends lost 3 bases and 3 bases respectively, with 8 bases between them. The DNA of the CDR3 is TGTGCCAGCAGTTTGATGGGGGACACTGAAGCTTTCTTT. Residues: CASSLMGDTEAFF.

The chain joins TRBV20-1 to TRBJ2-7; perhaps TRBD1 as D (5 bases). Trimming took 6 bases from V and 7 from J, leaving 16 bases between them. Germline lookup yields CDR1 DFQATT and CDR2 SNEGSKA (reference sequence). The CDR3 covers 12 residues. The CDR3 sequence: CSAPSGSREQYF. The CDR3 DNA is TGCAGTGCACCCTCAGGGTCTCGAGAGCAGTACTTC.

This clonotype was detected ten times or more. The CDR3 DNA sequence: TGTGCCATCAGTGTAGGACGGGGGGCCTCAGCCTACGAGCAGTACTTC. This sequence encodes CAISVGRGASAYEQYF. The V and J genes are TRBV10-3 and TRBJ2-7; TRBD2 is a possible D gene (7 bases). Per the germline V gene, CDR1 is ENHRY and CDR2 is SYGVKD. This CDR3 is 16 amino acids long. V lost 4 bases and J lost 2, with 18 bases in between.

This clonotype was found many times. The chain couples TRBV28 to TRBJ2-7, with 8 bases lining up with TRBD1. Germline CDR1 and CDR2: MDHEN and SYDVKM. Trimming took 1 base from V and 5 from J; bases not matched to a gene: 7. The CDR3 contains 15 residues. The CDR3 region has the DNA TGTGCCAGCAGTTTATTTGGACAGGGAGTCGACGAGCAGTACTTC. Its protein is CASSLFGQGVDEQYF.

The table lists this clonotype with many counts. The chain joins TRBV7-3 to TRBJ2-3, with TRBD1 as a possible D gene (6 bases). CDR1 and CDR2 from the germline V gene are SGHTA and FQGTGA. The CDR3 covers 15 residues. Trimming removed 1 base at V and 3 bases at J, with 11 bases between. CDR3 in DNA: TGTGCCAGCAGCTTAATGTCAGGGGCAACAGATACGCAGTATTTT. Translating gives CASSLMSGATDTQYF.

This clonotype was seen repeatedly, ten times or more. The CDR3 DNA reads as TGTGCCAGCAGCCCCCGACAGGGCCTTAACAATGAGCAGTTCTTC. Translation gives CASSPRQGLNNEQFF. This rearrangement joins TRBV7-6 to TRBJ2-1; 7 positions match TRBD1. Germline-derived CDR1 and CDR2 are SGHVS and FNYEAQ. The CDR3 contains 15 residues. V lost 5 bases and J lost 5; bases outside the gene matches: 9.

Ten or more counts support this clonotype. This chain joins TRBV6-6 and TRBJ2-1; D is perhaps TRBD2 (5 bases). Germline V gives CDR1 MNHNY, CDR2 SVGAGI (reference sequence). This CDR3 contains 15 residues. Trimming took off 6 bases at V and 4 bases at J, with 16 bases between the two ends. CDR3 nucleotide sequence: TGTGCCAGCAGGCCGGGGTCCCAGGCATACAATGAGCAGTTCTTC. As protein: CASRPGSQAYNEQFF.

There are many counts of this clonotype. The chain has TRBV15 and TRBJ2-2; no reliable D call. Trimming left V 0 bases short and J 4 bases short, with 6 bases between. This CDR3 is 14 amino acids long. CDR1 and CDR2 (germline): LNHNV, YYDKDF (reference sequence). CDR3 residues: CATSRDRPTGELFF. The CDR3 coding sequence is TGTGCCACCAGCAGAGATCGGCCCACCGGGGAGCTGTTTTTT.

This clonotype was observed a few times. The rearrangement joins TRBV7-3 to TRBJ2-7, with no clear D. Between the trimmed V and J ends, which lost 5 bases and 0 bases, there was a span of 11 bases. CDR1 SGHTA and CDR2 FQGTGA come from the germline V gene. CDR3 length: 14 amino acids. The CDR3 nucleotides are TGTGCCAGCAGCCCATACCAGAACTCCTACGAGCAGTACTTC. Its translation is CASSPYQNSYEQYF.

This clonotype was seen ten or more times. V usage is TRBV7-3 and J usage is TRBJ2-1; D is perhaps TRBD1 (5 bases). CDR1 is SGHTA, CDR2 FQGTGA, per germline. This CDR3 has 13 residues. With 5 bases removed from V and 5 bases from J, the gap between germline ends came to 10 bases. The CDR3, as DNA: TGTGCCAGCAGCCAAGGACAAAACAATGAGCAGTTCTTC. Its translation: CASSQGQNNEQFF.

This clonotype was picked up a small number of times. CDR3 sequence reads: CAIGQGSGELFF. The CDR3 DNA reads TGTGCCATCGGACAGGGGTCCGGGGAGCTGTTTTTT. J is TRBJ2-2 and V is TRBV10-3; 9 positions agree with TRBD1. This CDR3 spans 12 amino acids. Trimming cost V 8 bases and J 6 bases; bases outside gene matches: 1. Germline V lookup: CDR1 ENHRY, CDR2 SYGVKD.

This clonotype was seen at least ten times. The V and J genes are TRBV11-2 and TRBJ1-2; D remains unclear. The CDR3 runs to 15 residues. Germline CDR1 reads SGHAT; CDR2 reads FQNNGV. Trimming took 5 bases from V and 6 from J, leaving 19 bases between them. CDR3: CASSPIWAEGNGYTF. DNA of the CDR3: TGTGCCAGCAGCCCAATATGGGCAGAAGGGAATGGCTACACCTTC. The whole variable domain, remainder taken from reference TRBV11-2 and TRBJ1-2, is EAGVAQSPRYKIIEKRQSVAFWCNPISGHATLYWYQQILGQGPKLLIQFQNNGVVDDSQLPKDRFSAERLKGVDSTLKIQPAKLEDSAVYLCASSPIWAEGNGYTFGSGTRLTVV.

Ten or more counts support this clonotype. CDR3 loop: CASSLDGSHGYTF. The CDR3 DNA follows: TGTGCCAGCAGCTTAGATGGCTCACATGGCTACACCTTC. The chain is built from TRBV7-3 and TRBJ1-2, with unresolved D. The CDR3 is 13 amino acids. V dropped 2 bases and J dropped 6 bases, with 10 bases sitting between them. CDR1 and CDR2 from the germline V gene are SGHTA and FQGTGA.

A few counts support this clonotype. The chain uses TRBV29-1 and TRBJ2-5, with a possible D match to TRBD1 (5 bases). In germline, CDR1 is SQVTM, CDR2 ANQGSEA. This CDR3 is built from 12 residues. V was pared by 2 bases and J by 11 bases, with 15 bases between. Here the CDR3 reads CSVESAGAKQYF. CDR3 nucleotides: TGCAGCGTTGAATCCGCTGGGGCCAAGCAGTACTTC.

V gene TRBV28 combines with J gene TRBJ1-2; tentatively, D is TRBD1 (6 bases). The CDR3 length is 15 residues. Germline loops: CDR1 MDHEN, CDR2 SYDVKM. Between the trimmed V and J ends, which lost 7 bases and 4 bases, there was a span of 19 bases. The CDR3 coding sequence is TGTGCCAGCAAAGAGGGACACCTACTAGGCTATGGCTACACCTTC. Translated, it gives CASKEGHLLGYGYTF.

This clonotype has ten or more counts. The chain joins TRBV24-1 to TRBJ2-1, with no clear D. Germline V gives CDR1 KGHDR, CDR2 SFDVKD. The germline V and J ends were trimmed by 0 bases and 8 bases, with 4 bases remaining between them. The CDR3 is 12 residues long. CDR3 nucleotides: TGTGCCACCAGTGATTTGGGGGATGAGCAGTTCTTC. Its translation: CATSDLGDEQFF.

Comments on this clonotype: Just one base apart from a much larger clone, this may be a read error. CDR3 nucleotide sequence: TGTGCCAGCGGAGGTGGAGGCTACACCTTC. It translates to CASGGGGYTF. This chain links TRBV7-9 with TRBJ1-2; D not resolved. The CDR3 covers 10 residues. Germline values: CDR1 SEHNR, CDR2 FQNEAQ (reference sequence). V shed 8 bases and J shed 8 bases, with 9 bases lying between them.

In its sample, this clonotype is medium-sized (0.01 to 0.1%). The J gene is TRBJ1-2, the V gene TRBV6-1; TRBD1 aligns across 8 bases. CDR1 MNHNS and CDR2 SASEGT come from the germline V gene. V lost 3 bases, J lost 4 bases, and 7 bases stayed unmatched. The CDR3 has 15 residues. The CDR3 DNA reads TGTGCCAGCAGTGATAGCACAGGGGGTGGCTATGGCTACACCTTC. Translating gives CASSDSTGGGYGYTF.

This clonotype was observed many times. This chain uses TRBV4-3 with TRBJ2-2; 10 positions match TRBD1. This CDR3 region has 17 residues. The germline gives CDR1 LGHNA, CDR2 YSLEER. Trimming cost V 1 base and J 5 bases; bases outside gene matches: 7. CDR3 nucleotide sequence: TGCGCCAGCAGCCAAGGCTGGGACAGGGGAAGAACCGGGGAGCTGTTTTTT. Translated: CASSQGWDRGRTGELFF.

Many counts were recorded for this clonotype. The chain carries TRBV28 and TRBJ2-7, with D uncertain. The germline CDR1 and CDR2 sequences are MDHEN and SYDVKM. The ends were cut back, 6 bases at V and 4 bases at J, with 10 bases in the middle. The CDR3 spans 12 residues. Here the CDR3 reads CASSEQIYEQYF. In DNA, the CDR3 is TGTGCCAGCAGCGAACAGATTTACGAGCAGTACTTC.

This clonotype was recorded many times. This rearrangement joins TRBV5-1 to TRBJ2-7; maybe TRBD1 (6 bases). V lost 2 bases and J lost 3, with 9 bases in between. This CDR3 contains 13 residues. Per the germline V gene, CDR1 is SGHRS and CDR2 is YFSETQ. CDR3 residues: CASSLEQGYEQYF. The DNA for the CDR3 is TGCGCCAGCAGCTTAGAACAGGGCTACGAGCAGTACTTC.

This clonotype showed up many times. The chain has TRBV12-3 or TRBV12-4 and TRBJ1-3, with D tentatively TRBD1 (6 bases). This CDR3 comprises 15 residues. Trimming left V 6 bases short and J 6 bases short, with 18 bases between. The CDR3 here is CASRTSGAGENTIYF. Written as DNA, the CDR3 is TGTGCCAGCAGAACATCAGGAGCAGGGGAAAACACCATATATTTT.

This clonotype was counted at least ten times. The J gene is TRBJ2-1, the V gene TRBV5-1, with D possibly matching TRBD1 (5 bases). CDR1 is SGHRS, CDR2 YFSETQ, per germline. V shed 4 bases and J shed 4 bases, with 12 bases lying between them. The CDR3 runs to 14 residues. The CDR3 DNA reads as TGCGCCAGCAGCGTACTTACAGGATACAATGAGCAGTTCTTC. It yields the protein CASSVLTGYNEQFF.